A single sample is the source of the 5 T cell receptor beta chains below, sequenced in a study of shared clonotypes between healthy human individuals. Naive CD8 cells, CD45RO-negative and positively selected for CCR7, excluded terminally differentiated effector memory CD45RA+ cells. TCRdb keeps only in-frame clones here, not all; method: immunoSEQ multiplex PCR. Found here are more than 600,000 clones, about 90% of them singletons; the top ten hold approximately 24%. Source material: naive CD8+ T cells sorted from blood. The receptors shown here come from a man aged 30-40 years in good health.

The chain carries TRBV27 and TRBJ2-7, with 7 bases fitting TRBD2. This CDR3 has 14 amino acids. The V gene end was trimmed by 5 bases and the J gene end by 7 bases; junction bases not matched to a gene: 11. Germline CDR1 and CDR2: MNHEY and SMNVEV (reference sequence). CDR3 sequence: CASSLGRSSREQYF. CDR3 DNA: TGTGCCAGCAGTCTCGGGAGGAGCTCTCGTGAGCAGTACTTC.

The V gene is TRBV5-6, the J gene TRBJ2-7, with a tentative D call TRBD1 (5 bases). Germline CDR1 is SGHDT and CDR2 is YYEEEE. Trimming pared 0 bases from V and 5 bases from J, leaving 15 bases between. CDR3 length equals 15 residues. For the CDR3, the DNA is TGTGCCAGCAGCTTGGCCACTCAGGGTAGCCACGAGCAGTACTTC. This codes for CASSLATQGSHEQYF.

The gene calls are TRBV10-3 and TRBJ2-1; no clear D. This CDR3 comprises 13 residues. V was cut by 3 bases and J by 6 bases, with 9 bases left in between. Germline CDR1 and CDR2: ENHRY and SYGVKD. This CDR3 reads CAISDGWTNEQFF. The CDR3 DNA reads as TGTGCCATCAGTGATGGCTGGACCAATGAGCAGTTCTTC.

The chain employs TRBV19 and TRBJ1-2; no reliable D call. In germline, CDR1 is LNHDA, CDR2 SQIVND (reference sequence). The ends were cut back, 7 bases at V and 1 base at J, with 10 bases in the middle. The CDR3 is made up of 13 amino acids. The CDR3, as DNA: TGTGCCAGTAACTCGGCTATTAACTATGGCTACACCTTC. Protein product: CASNSAINYGYTF.

V gene TRBV13 combines with J gene TRBJ2-7; 11 bases map to TRBD2. With 5 bases clipped from V and 4 bases from J, the junction kept 7 bases outside the gene matches. CDR1 PRHDT and CDR2 FYEKMQ come from the germline V gene (reference sequence). The CDR3 covers 15 residues. The CDR3 is CASSAYLAGGYEQYF. The CDR3 bases are TGTGCCAGCAGCGCATATTTAGCGGGAGGGTACGAGCAGTACTTC.